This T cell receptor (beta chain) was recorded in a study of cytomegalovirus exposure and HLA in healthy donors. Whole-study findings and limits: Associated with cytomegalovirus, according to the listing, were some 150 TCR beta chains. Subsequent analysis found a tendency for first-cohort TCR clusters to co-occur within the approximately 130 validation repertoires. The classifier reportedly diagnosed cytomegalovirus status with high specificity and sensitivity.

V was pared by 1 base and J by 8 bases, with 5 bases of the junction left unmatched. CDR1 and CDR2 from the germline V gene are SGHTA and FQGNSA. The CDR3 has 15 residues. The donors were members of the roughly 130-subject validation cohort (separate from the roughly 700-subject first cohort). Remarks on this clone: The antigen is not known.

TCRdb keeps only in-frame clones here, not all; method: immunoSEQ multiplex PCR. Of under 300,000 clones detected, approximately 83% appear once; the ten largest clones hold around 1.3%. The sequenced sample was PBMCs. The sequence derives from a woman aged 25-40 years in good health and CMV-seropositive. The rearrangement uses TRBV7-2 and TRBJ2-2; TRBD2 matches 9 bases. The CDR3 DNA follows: TGTGCCAGCAGCTTAGAGTGGACTAGCGTGGGGGAGCTGTTTTTT. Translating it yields CASSLEWTSVGELFF.